These T cell receptor beta chains were read from a single sample in a study of graft-versus-host responses after intestinal transplantation. Antigen specificity for these receptors is unknown. Using immunoSEQ multiplex PCR, the repertoire was profiled, and TCRdb retains in-frame clones only, with some absent. The data hold 90,000 to 95,000 clones, with 85% to 95% observed a single time. The sequenced sample was unstimulated CD8+ T cells sorted from spleen or lymph node cells, obtained before intestinal transplant. The receptors were gathered from a human donor who received an intestinal transplant. Both conserved end residues are part of each CDR3. Fields, in order: J gene, clone size, D gene, V gene, CDR3 DNA, CDR3 protein. D genes are given only for firm matches. Size values are once, few and many counts, or a class for expanded clones, and some rows have none.

J: TRBJ2-1
size: .
D: TRBD2
V: TRBV5-6
DNA: TGTGCCAGCAGCTTGACTAGCGGTCACAATGAGCAGTTCTTC
CDR3: CASSLTSGHNEQFF

J: TRBJ2-7
size: .
D: .
V: TRBV7-9
DNA: TGTGCCAGCAGTTCAGAACGGGCAGGGCAGTACGAGCAGTACTTC
CDR3: CASSSERAGQYEQYF

J: TRBJ2-7
size: .
D: .
V: TRBV16
DNA: TGTGCCAGCAGCCCCTCGGACTACGAGCAGTACTTC
CDR3: CASSPSDYEQYF

J: TRBJ1-1
size: .
D: TRBD1
V: TRBV5-1
DNA: TGCGCCAGCAGCCCGTGGGGACAGGGGAGCACTGAAGCTTTCTTT
CDR3: CASSPWGQGSTEAFF

J: TRBJ2-1
size: once
D: .
V: TRBV27
DNA: TGTGCCAGCAGTTTGGCCGGGCCAGGCTATGAGCAGTTCTTC
CDR3: CASSLAGPGYEQFF

J: TRBJ1-1
size: .
D: .
V: TRBV2
DNA: TGTGCCAGCAGGGAGGGGGGCACTGAAGCTTTCTTT
CDR3: CASREGGTEAFF

J: TRBJ2-1
size: .
D: TRBD2
V: TRBV27
DNA: TGTGCCAGCAGCCTCGGGACTAGCGCCTACAATGAGCAGTTCTTC
CDR3: CASSLGTSAYNEQFF

J: TRBJ1-2
size: .
D: TRBD1
V: TRBV11-2
DNA: TGTGCCAGCAGCTTAACAGATACAGGGGAGTCTCGAGGCTACACCTTC
CDR3: CASSLTDTGESRGYTF

J: TRBJ1-5
size: .
D: .
V: TRBV4-1
DNA: TGCGCCAGCAGCCTTGGAAGAGGGGGTGTAGGGAGGAACAATCAGCCCCAGCATTTT
CDR3: CASSLGRGGVGRNNQPQHF

J: TRBJ1-4
size: .
D: .
V: TRBV6-5
DNA: TGTGCCAGCAGTTACGGACACCGGAGCGATGAAAAACTGTTTTTT
CDR3: CASSYGHRSDEKLFF

J: TRBJ2-2
size: .
D: .
V: TRBV7-9
DNA: TGTGCCAGCAGCCGACCGAACACCGGGGAGCTGTTTTTT
CDR3: CASSRPNTGELFF

J: TRBJ2-5
size: .
D: .
V: TRBV6-1
DNA: TGTGCCAGCACGGACAGCCAAGAGACCCAGTACTTC
CDR3: CASTDSQETQYF

J: TRBJ2-1
size: .
D: .
V: TRBV11-3
DNA: TGTGCCAGCAGCTCCGGAGGATTTCAGCAGTTCTTC
CDR3: CASSSGGFQQFF

J: TRBJ1-4
size: .
D: TRBD1
V: TRBV10-3
DNA: TGTGCCATCAGCCGTACAGGGGGCGAGGGTGAAAAACTGTTTTTT
CDR3: CAISRTGGEGEKLFF

J: TRBJ2-7
size: .
D: TRBD1
V: TRBV5-1
DNA: TGCGCCAGCAGCTTCGGGACAGATCTAGCCGAGCAGTACTTC
CDR3: CASSFGTDLAEQYF

J: TRBJ1-2
size: .
D: .
V: TRBV7-9
DNA: TGTGCCAGCAGCGGCCACGGTGGGGTTTACATATGGGGCTACACCTTC
CDR3: CASSGHGGVYIWGYTF

J: TRBJ2-3
size: few
D: .
V: TRBV19
DNA: TGTGCCAGTAGTATAGTAGCGGAGACAGATACGCAGTATTTT
CDR3: CASSIVAETDTQYF

J: TRBJ2-3
size: .
D: .
V: TRBV11-2
DNA: TGTGCCAGCAGCCCGGATGGGTCTAGCACAGATACGCAGTATTTT
CDR3: CASSPDGSSTDTQYF

J: TRBJ2-1
size: .
D: TRBD2
V: TRBV29-1
DNA: TGCAGCGTCTCGGGACTAGCCTACAATGAGCAGTTCTTC
CDR3: CSVSGLAYNEQFF

J: TRBJ2-7
size: .
D: .
V: TRBV2
DNA: TGTGCCAGCAGTGAAAGCAAGTCCTACGAGCAGTACTTC
CDR3: CASSESKSYEQYF

J: TRBJ2-3
size: .
D: .
V: TRBV30
DNA: TGTGCCTCAGACTGGGGGGACTCAGATACGCAGTATTTT
CDR3: CASDWGDSDTQYF

J: TRBJ2-3
size: .
D: .
V: TRBV11-2
DNA: TGTGCCAGCAGCTTAGTACGGAGACAACCCACAGATACGCAGTATTTT
CDR3: CASSLVRRQPTDTQYF

J: TRBJ2-5
size: .
D: .
V: TRBV6-1
DNA: TGTGCCCTGACGGTAGACCCACAAGAGACCCAGTACTTC
CDR3: CALTVDPQETQYF

J: TRBJ2-7
size: .
D: .
V: TRBV11-2
DNA: TGTGCCAGCAGCTTCGGACTCGGGAGTTCCTACGAGCAGTACTTC
CDR3: CASSFGLGSSYEQYF

J: TRBJ2-2
size: .
D: TRBD1
V: TRBV27
DNA: TGTGCCAGCAGTCTCCGGACAGGGGTGGCCGGGGAGCTGTTTTTT
CDR3: CASSLRTGVAGELFF

J: TRBJ2-7
size: .
D: .
V: TRBV29-1
DNA: TGCAGCGCGCGGGCAGGGGCTTCCTACGAGCAGTACTTC
CDR3: CSARAGASYEQYF

J: TRBJ2-1
size: once
D: TRBD2
V: TRBV11-2
DNA: TGTGCCAGCAGCTTTGCGGGACTAGACAATGAGCAGTTCTTC
CDR3: CASSFAGLDNEQFF

J: TRBJ1-6
size: .
D: TRBD1
V: TRBV9
DNA: TGTGCCAGCAGCGTAGGACAGGGCCATTCACCCCTCCACTTT
CDR3: CASSVGQGHSPLHF

J: TRBJ2-2
size: .
D: TRBD1
V: TRBV14
DNA: TGTGCCAGCAGCCCCCTGGACAGGGGAGACACCGGGGAGCTGTTTTTT
CDR3: CASSPLDRGDTGELFF

J: TRBJ1-2
size: .
D: .
V: TRBV15
DNA: TGTGCCACCAGCAGAGACAGGGCGGCGGACTATGGCTACACCTTC
CDR3: CATSRDRAADYGYTF

J: TRBJ1-3
size: medium-sized
D: .
V: TRBV2
DNA: TGTGCCAGCAGTGAGAAAATGGAAAGTGTCGGAAACACCATATATTTT
CDR3: CASSEKMESVGNTIYF

J: TRBJ2-1
size: .
D: TRBD2
V: TRBV9
DNA: TGTGCCAGCAGCGCCCGCGGGGGGGCCTCCTACAATGAGCAGTTCTTC
CDR3: CASSARGGASYNEQFF

J: TRBJ1-1
size: .
D: .
V: TRBV15
DNA: TGTGCCACCAGCCCTGGTTGGGGAAACACTGAAGCTTTCTTT
CDR3: CATSPGWGNTEAFF

J: TRBJ2-1
size: .
D: .
V: TRBV7-9
DNA: TGTGCCAGCAGCTTCGGGGGGCTCAATGAGCAGTTCTTC
CDR3: CASSFGGLNEQFF

J: TRBJ2-7
size: .
D: TRBD1
V: TRBV6-1
DNA: TGTGCCAGCAGCTGGACAGGGGGGACATACGAGCAGTACTTC
CDR3: CASSWTGGTYEQYF

J: TRBJ1-2
size: .
D: .
V: TRBV6-5
DNA: TGTGCCAGCAGTTACCAAAGCGAGGATGGCTACACCTTC
CDR3: CASSYQSEDGYTF

J: TRBJ2-7
size: .
D: TRBD2
V: TRBV6-5
DNA: TGTGCCAGTAGACTAGCGGAATACTACGAGCAGTACTTC
CDR3: CASRLAEYYEQYF

J: TRBJ1-2
size: .
D: .
V: TRBV7-9
DNA: TGTGCCAGCAACTCTAACGGGGGCTACGGCTATGGCTACACCTTC
CDR3: CASNSNGGYGYGYTF

J: TRBJ2-7
size: once
D: .
V: TRBV7-9
DNA: TGTGCCAGCAGCCCGCCCCCGGCGGCCGGGACATCGGACTCCTACGAGCAGTACTTC
CDR3: CASSPPPAAGTSDSYEQYF